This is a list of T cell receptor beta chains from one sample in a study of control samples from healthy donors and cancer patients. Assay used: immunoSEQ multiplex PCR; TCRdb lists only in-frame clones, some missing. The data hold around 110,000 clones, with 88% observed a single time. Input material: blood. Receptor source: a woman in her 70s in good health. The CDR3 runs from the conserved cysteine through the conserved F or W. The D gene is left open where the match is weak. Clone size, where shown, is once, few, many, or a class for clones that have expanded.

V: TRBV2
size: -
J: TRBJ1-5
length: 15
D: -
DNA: TGTGCCAGCAGTGGTCAGACAGGTCTTAATCAGCCCCAGCATTTT
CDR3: CASSGQTGLNQPQHF

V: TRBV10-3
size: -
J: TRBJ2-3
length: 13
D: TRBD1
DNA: TGTGCCATCACTGCAGGGGGCTGGGATACGCAGTATTTT
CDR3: CAITAGGWDTQYF

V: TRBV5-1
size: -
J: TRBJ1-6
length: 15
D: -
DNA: TGCGCCACCGCGCCCGATAGCTCCTATAATTCACCCCTCCACTTT
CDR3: CATAPDSSYNSPLHF

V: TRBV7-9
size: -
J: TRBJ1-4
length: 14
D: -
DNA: TGTGCCAGCAGCTTAGTACAGGGCCCCGAAAAACTGTTTTTT
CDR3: CASSLVQGPEKLFF

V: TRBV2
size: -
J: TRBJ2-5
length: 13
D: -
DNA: TGTGCCAGCTGCCGGGGTTCGGGGGAGACCCAGTACTTC
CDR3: CASCRGSGETQYF

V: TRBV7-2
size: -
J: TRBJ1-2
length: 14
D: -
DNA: TGTGCCAGCAGCTTACAATGGCAGGGGTACGGCTACACCTTC
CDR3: CASSLQWQGYGYTF

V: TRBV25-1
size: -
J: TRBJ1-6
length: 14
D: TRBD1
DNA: TGTGCCAGCAGTGGACAGGGAGAGTTTTCACCCCTCCACTTT
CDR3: CASSGQGEFSPLHF

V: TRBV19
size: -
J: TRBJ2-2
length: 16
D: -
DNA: TGTGCCAGTAGGTCGGGCGGGACAGCGAACACCGGGGAGCTGTTTTTT
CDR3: CASRSGGTANTGELFF

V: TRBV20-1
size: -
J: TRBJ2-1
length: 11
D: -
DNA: TGCAGTGCTAGAGATGTCGTTGAGCAGTTCTTC
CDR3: CSARDVVEQFF

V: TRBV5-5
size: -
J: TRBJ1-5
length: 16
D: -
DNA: TGTGCCAGCAGCTTACTGGGGGCAGAAGGCAATCAGCCCCAGCATTTT
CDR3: CASSLLGAEGNQPQHF

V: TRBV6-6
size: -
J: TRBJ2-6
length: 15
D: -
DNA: TGTGCCAGCATAGTAGGGTCCTCTGGGGCCAACGTCCTGACTTTC
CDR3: CASIVGSSGANVLTF

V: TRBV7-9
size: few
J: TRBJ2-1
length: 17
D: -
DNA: TGTGCCAGCAGCTTGTGGGCCGCAGGGGAATCCTACAATGAGCAGTTCTTC
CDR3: CASSLWAAGESYNEQFF

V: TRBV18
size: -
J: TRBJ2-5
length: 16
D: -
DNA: TGTGCCAGCTCACCAATCTCATACGATAACCAAGAGACCCAGTACTTC
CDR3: CASSPISYDNQETQYF

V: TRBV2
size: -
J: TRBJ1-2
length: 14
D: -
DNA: TGTGCCAGCAGTGACGGCGAGGGGGGGAATGGCTACACCTTC
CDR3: CASSDGEGGNGYTF

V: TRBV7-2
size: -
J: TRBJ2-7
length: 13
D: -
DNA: TGTGCCAGCAGCCCTGATTCTCGGCTAGCTAGGTACTTC
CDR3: CASSPDSRLARYF

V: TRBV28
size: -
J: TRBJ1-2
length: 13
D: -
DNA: TGTGCCAGCAGTTTAGACGGAAACTATGGCTACACCTTC
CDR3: CASSLDGNYGYTF

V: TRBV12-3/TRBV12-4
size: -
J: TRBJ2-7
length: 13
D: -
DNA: TGTGCCAGCAGCGAGGAGAGATCCTACGAGCAGTACTTC
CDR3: CASSEERSYEQYF